This T cell receptor (beta chain) stems from a study of shared clonotypes between healthy human individuals. Study context: Each donor's CD8 memory used one plate, CD8 naive two, each CD4 subset three.

CDR1 and CDR2 (germline): SGHVS, FNYEAQ. CDR3 size: 14 residues. Germline trimming cut 5 bases from V and 3 bases from J; bases unmatched to any gene: 4. General study points: In contrast to clonotypes shared by all four donors, non-shared clonotypes had lower generation probabilities.

This clone was seen only once. No antigen is known for it. As originally analysed: ImmunoSEQ output lacked quality scores and full-length reads, limiting matched filtering. The protocol was immunoSEQ multiplex PCR, while the TCRdb copy is restricted to in-frame clones and leaves out a portion. V, J and clone size are those of that table, while D and trimming were read from the DNA. Of approximately 2.4 million clones in the sample, more than 90% were seen once. This receptor was taken from a man between 18 and 29 years old in good health. This rearrangement joins TRBV7-6 to TRBJ1-2; 9 bases fit TRBD1. The specimen sequenced was naive CD4+ T cells sorted from blood. Subset denoted: CD45RA+ positively selected. CDR3 DNA: TGTGCCAGCAGCCCGGGACAGGGTCACTATGGCTACACCTTC. It translates to CASSPGQGHYGYTF.